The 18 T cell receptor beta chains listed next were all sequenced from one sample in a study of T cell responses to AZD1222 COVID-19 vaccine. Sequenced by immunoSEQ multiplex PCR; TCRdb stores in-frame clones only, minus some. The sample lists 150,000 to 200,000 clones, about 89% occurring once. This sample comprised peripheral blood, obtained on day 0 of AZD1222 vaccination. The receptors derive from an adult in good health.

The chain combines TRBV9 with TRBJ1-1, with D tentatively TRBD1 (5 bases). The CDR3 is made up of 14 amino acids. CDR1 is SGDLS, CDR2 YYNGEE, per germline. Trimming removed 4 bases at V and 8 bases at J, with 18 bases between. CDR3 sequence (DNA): TGTGCCAGCAGCCCAACGACAGCCTCAGACGAAGCTTTCTTT. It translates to CASSPTTASDEAFF.

The CDR3 coding sequence is TGCAGCGTCTCGACAGGCTCCTACGAGCAGTACTTC. Its protein product is CSVSTGSYEQYF. V and J are TRBV29-1 and TRBJ2-7; D is perhaps TRBD1 (6 bases). The CDR3 is 12 amino acids. Trimming cost V 6 bases and J 0 bases, with 9 bases left between them. CDR1 SQVTM and CDR2 ANQGSEA come from the germline V gene.

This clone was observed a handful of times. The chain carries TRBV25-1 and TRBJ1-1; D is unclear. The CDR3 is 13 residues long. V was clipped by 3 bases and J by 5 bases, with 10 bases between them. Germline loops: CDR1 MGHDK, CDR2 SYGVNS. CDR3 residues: CASSDPPWTEAFF. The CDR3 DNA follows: TGTGCCAGCAGTGATCCCCCCTGGACTGAAGCTTTCTTT.

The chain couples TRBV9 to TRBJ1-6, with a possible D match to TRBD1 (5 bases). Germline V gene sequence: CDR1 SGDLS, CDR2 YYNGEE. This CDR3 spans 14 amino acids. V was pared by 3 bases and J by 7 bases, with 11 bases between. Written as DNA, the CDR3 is TGTGCCAGCAGCGGCAGGGCTGGGAATTCACCCCTCCACTTT. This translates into CASSGRAGNSPLHF.

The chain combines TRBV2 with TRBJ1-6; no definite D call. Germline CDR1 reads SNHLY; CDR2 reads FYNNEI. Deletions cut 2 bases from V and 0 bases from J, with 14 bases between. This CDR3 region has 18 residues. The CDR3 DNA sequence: TGTGCCAGCAGTGAAACCCCAGGAGGAAGCTCCTATAATTCACCCCTCCACTTT. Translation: CASSETPGGSSYNSPLHF.

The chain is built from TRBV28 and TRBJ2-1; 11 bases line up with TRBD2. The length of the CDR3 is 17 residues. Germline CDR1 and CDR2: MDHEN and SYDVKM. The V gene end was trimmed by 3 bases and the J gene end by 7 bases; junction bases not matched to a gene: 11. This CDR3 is CASSLASSGGSKNEQFF. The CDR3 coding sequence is TGTGCCAGCAGTTTGGCGTCTAGCGGGGGGTCTAAAAATGAGCAGTTCTTC.

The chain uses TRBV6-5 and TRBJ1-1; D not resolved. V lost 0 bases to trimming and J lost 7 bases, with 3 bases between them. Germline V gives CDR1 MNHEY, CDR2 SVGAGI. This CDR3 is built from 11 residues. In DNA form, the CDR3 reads TGTGCCAGCAGTTACTCCGATGAAGCTTTCTTT. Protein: CASSYSDEAFF.

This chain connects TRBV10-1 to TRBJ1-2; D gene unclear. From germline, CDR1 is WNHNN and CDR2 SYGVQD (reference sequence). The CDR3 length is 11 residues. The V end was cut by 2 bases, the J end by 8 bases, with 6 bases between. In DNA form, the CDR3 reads TGCGCCAGCAGTGAGAAGGCCGGCTACACCTTC. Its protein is CASSEKAGYTF.

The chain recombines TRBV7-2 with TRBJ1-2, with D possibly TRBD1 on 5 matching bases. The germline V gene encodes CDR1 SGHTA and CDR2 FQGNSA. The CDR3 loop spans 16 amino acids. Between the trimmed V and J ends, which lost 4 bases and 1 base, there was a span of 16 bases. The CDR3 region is CASSSQMTAINYGYTF. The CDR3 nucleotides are TGTGCCAGCAGCTCGCAAATGACAGCCATTAACTATGGCTACACCTTC. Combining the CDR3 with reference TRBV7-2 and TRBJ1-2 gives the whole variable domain GAGVSQSPSNKVTEKGKDVELRCDPISGHTALYWYRQSLGQGLEFLIYFQGNSAPDKSGLPSDRFSAERTGGSVSTLTIQRTQQEDSAVYLCASSSQMTAINYGYTFGSGTRLTVV.

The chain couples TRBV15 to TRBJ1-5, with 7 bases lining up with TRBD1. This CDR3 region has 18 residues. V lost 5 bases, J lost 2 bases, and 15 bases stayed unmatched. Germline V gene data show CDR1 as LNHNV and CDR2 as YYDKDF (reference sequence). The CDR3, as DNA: TGTGCCACCAGCGCACTGGAGGGGGCTCTTCCGGGCAATCAGCCCCAGCATTTT. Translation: CATSALEGALPGNQPQHF.

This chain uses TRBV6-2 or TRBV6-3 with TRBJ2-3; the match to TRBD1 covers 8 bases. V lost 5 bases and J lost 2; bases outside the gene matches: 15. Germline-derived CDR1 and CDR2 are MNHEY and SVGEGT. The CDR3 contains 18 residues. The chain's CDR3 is CASSTLRTGIKPTDTQYF. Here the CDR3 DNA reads TGTGCCAGCAGTACCCTACGGACAGGGATTAAACCCACAGATACGCAGTATTTT.

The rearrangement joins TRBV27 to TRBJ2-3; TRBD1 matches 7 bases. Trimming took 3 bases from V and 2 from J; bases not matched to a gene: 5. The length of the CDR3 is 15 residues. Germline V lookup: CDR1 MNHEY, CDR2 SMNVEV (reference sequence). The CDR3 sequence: CASSLRTGLTDTQYF. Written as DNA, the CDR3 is TGTGCCAGCAGTTTGCGGACAGGACTCACAGATACGCAGTATTTT.

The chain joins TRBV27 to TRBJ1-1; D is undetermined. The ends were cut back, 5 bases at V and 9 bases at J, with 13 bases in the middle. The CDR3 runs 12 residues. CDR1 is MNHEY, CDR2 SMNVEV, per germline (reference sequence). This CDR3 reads CASSPRGTKAFF. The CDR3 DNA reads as TGTGCCAGCAGTCCACGGGGTACTAAAGCTTTCTTT.

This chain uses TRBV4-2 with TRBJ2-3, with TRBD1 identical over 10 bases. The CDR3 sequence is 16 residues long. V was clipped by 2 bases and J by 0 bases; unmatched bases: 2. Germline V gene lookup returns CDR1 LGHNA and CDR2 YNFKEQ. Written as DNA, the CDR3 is TGTGCCAGCAGCCAACGGGACAGGGGTAGCACAGATACGCAGTATTTT. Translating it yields CASSQRDRGSTDTQYF.

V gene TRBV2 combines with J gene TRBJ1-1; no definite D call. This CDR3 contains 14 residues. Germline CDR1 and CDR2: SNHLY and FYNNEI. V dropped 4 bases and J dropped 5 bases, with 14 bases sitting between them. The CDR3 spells CASSVRNTGTEAFF. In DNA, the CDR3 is TGTGCCAGCAGTGTCCGCAATACTGGAACTGAAGCTTTCTTT.

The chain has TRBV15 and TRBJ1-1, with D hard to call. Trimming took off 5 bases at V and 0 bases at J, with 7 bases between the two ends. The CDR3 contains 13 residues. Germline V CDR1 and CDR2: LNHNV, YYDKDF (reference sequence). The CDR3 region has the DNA TGTGCCACCAGCCGAAAGTTGAACACTGAAGCTTTCTTT. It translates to CATSRKLNTEAFF.

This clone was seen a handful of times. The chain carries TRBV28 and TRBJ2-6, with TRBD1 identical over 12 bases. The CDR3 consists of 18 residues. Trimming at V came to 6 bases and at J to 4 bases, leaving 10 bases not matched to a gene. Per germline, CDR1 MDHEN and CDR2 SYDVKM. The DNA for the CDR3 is TGTGCCAGCAGGACCGGGACAGGGGGCGCAGCGGGGGCCAACGTCCTGACTTTC. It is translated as CASRTGTGGAAGANVLTF. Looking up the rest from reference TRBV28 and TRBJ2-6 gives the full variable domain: DVKVTQSSRYLVKRTGEKVFLECVQDMDHENMFWYRQDPGLGLRLIYFSYDVKMKEKGDIPEGYSVSREKKERFSLILESASTNQTSMYLCASRTGTGGAAGANVLTFGAGSRLTVL.

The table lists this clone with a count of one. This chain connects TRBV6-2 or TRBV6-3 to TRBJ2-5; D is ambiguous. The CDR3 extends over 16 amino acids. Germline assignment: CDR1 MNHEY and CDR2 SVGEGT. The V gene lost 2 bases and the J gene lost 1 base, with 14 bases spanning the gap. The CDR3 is CASSYTHRVGQETQYF. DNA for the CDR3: TGTGCCAGCAGTTACACCCATAGGGTCGGCCAAGAGACCCAGTACTTC.